The present TCR beta chain was sequenced within a study of blood T cell repertoires in COVID-19. With 2 bases removed from V and 3 bases from J, the gap between germline ends came to 7 bases. The CDR3 has 13 amino acids. Germline V gene lookup returns CDR1 ENHRY and CDR2 SYGVKD. Original processing methods: Amplification of reference gene primers provided the estimated nucleated cell counts. The protocol was immunoSEQ multiplex PCR, while the TCRdb copy is restricted to in-frame clones and leaves out a portion. The V and J calls and clone size were taken over from that table, and D and trimming were inferred from the DNA. Among under 200,000 clones listed, approximately 90% were seen once.

The sample taken for sequencing was peripheral blood. This clonotype was obtained from a man over 45 with acute or convalescent COVID-19. The chain recombines TRBV10-3 with TRBJ1-1; D is undetermined. The CDR3 is CAISEGQHTEAFF. The CDR3 DNA reads as TGTGCCATCAGTGAGGGGCAGCACACTGAAGCTTTCTTT.